Sequencing of this TCR beta chain was carried out in a study of shared clonotypes between healthy human individuals. Study details: Aged 18 to 49, the donors were two women and a few men.

Germline lookup yields CDR1 SEHNR and CDR2 FQNEAQ (reference sequence). The CDR3 runs to 14 residues. V was clipped by 5 bases and J by 7 bases; unmatched bases: 3. Data came from immunoSEQ multiplex PCR; TCRdb stores just in-frame clones and leaves some out. Among about 2 million clones listed, 90% to 95% were seen once. The rearrangement joins TRBV7-9 to TRBJ2-2, with 11 bases identical to TRBD1. Sequencing was performed on naive CD4+ T cells sorted from blood. As for subset: CD45RA+ positively selected. This TCR derives from a man aged 18 to 29 in good health. Here the CDR3 reads CASSVDRGHGELFF. The DNA of the CDR3 is TGTGCCAGCAGCGTGGACAGGGGGCACGGGGAGCTGTTTTTT.